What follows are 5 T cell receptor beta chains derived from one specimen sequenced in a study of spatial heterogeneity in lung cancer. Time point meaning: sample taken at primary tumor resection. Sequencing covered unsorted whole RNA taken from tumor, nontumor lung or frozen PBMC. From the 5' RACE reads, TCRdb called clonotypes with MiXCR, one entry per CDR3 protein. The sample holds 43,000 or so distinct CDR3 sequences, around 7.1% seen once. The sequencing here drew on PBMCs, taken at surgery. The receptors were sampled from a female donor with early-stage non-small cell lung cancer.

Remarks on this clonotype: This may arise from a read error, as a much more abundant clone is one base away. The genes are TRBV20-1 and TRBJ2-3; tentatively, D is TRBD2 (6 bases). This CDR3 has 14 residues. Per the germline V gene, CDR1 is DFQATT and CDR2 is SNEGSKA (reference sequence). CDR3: CSAFRGGNTHTQYF. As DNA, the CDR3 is TGCAGTGCTTTTCGGGGCGGGAACACACATACGCAGTATTTT.

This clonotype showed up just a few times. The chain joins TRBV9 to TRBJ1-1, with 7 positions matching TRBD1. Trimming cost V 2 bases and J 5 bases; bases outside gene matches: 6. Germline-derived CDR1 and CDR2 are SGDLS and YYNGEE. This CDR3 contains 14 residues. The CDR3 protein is CASSVQGEWTEAFF. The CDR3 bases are TGTGCCAGCAGCGTGCAGGGGGAGTGGACTGAAGCTTTCTTT.

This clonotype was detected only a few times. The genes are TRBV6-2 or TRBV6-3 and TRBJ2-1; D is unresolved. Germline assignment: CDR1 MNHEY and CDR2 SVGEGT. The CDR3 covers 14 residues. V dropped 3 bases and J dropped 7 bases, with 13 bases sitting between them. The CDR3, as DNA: TGTGCCAGCAGTTATTGGGCAGGCACGAATGAGCAGTTCTTC. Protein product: CASSYWAGTNEQFF.

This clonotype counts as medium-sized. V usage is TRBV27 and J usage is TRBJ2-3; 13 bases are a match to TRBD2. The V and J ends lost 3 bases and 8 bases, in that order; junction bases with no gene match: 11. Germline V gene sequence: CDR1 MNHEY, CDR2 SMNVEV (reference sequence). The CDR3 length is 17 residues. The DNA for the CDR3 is TGTGCCAGCAGTTTGTCGGGGACTAGCGGGGCCTATAGTACGCAGTATTTT. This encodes CASSLSGTSGAYSTQYF.

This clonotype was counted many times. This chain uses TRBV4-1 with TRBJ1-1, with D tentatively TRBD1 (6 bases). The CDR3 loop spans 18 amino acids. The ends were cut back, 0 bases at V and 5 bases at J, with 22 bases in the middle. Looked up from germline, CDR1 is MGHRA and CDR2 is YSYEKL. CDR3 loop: CASSQDFLSGGGGTEAFF. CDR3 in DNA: TGCGCCAGCAGCCAAGATTTCCTGTCCGGGGGCGGTGGAACTGAAGCTTTCTTT.